These T cell receptor beta chains were read from a single sample in a study of shared clonotypes between healthy human individuals. The assay was immunoSEQ multiplex PCR, and TCRdb's table has in-frame clones only and misses some. The table shows roughly 1 million clones, with 65% to 75% occurring only once. Sequencing was carried out using memory CD4+ T cells sorted from blood. The receptors originated from a man between 18 and 35 years old in good health. CDR3s include the opening cysteine and the closing phenylalanine or tryptophan. Fields, in order: clone size, D gene, V gene, J gene, CDR3 protein, CDR3 DNA. The D gene is left open where the match is weak. Clone size, where shown, is once, few, many, or a class for clones that have expanded.

NA	NA	TRBV2	TRBJ2-3	CASSSGEYTQYF	TGTGCCAGCAGTTCAGGGGAATATACGCAGTATTTT
NA	NA	TRBV5-1	TRBJ2-7	CASSAYGQGLVGEQYF	TGCGCCAGCTCAGCTTATGGGCAGGGGTTAGTTGGGGAGCAGTACTTC
few	TRBD1	TRBV19	TRBJ1-5	CASSQQGSNQPQHF	TGTGCCAGTAGTCAACAGGGGAGCAATCAGCCCCAGCATTTT
NA	NA	TRBV6-5	TRBJ2-7	CASSYPRTLNEQYF	TGTGCCAGCAGTTACCCCCGTACTCTTAACGAGCAGTACTTC
NA	NA	TRBV27	TRBJ2-3	CASRHLGSGTDTQYF	TGTGCCAGCAGACATCTAGGATCTGGGACAGATACGCAGTATTTT
NA	TRBD1	TRBV19	TRBJ1-2	CASSSSGQANYGYTF	TGTGCCAGTAGTTCCAGCGGACAGGCTAACTATGGCTACACCTTC
NA	TRBD1	TRBV7-2	TRBJ2-6	CASTLDRAGANVLTF	TGTGCCAGCACCCTGGACAGGGCCGGGGCCAACGTCCTGACTTTC
NA	NA	TRBV5-1	TRBJ2-4	CASSPRDRDLGNIQYF	TGCGCCAGCAGCCCACGGGACCGGGACCTTGGTAACATTCAGTACTTC
NA	NA	TRBV19	TRBJ1-2	CASTRMATGGGYGYTF	TGTGCCAGTACCCGAATGGCGACGGGGGGCGGCTATGGCTACACCTTC
NA	NA	TRBV15	TRBJ2-7	CATSRGLQTYEQYF	TGTGCCACCAGCAGAGGCCTCCAGACCTACGAGCAGTACTTC
NA	NA	TRBV18	TRBJ2-2	CASSALGSGTGELFF	TGTGCCAGCTCCGCGTTAGGGAGCGGGACCGGGGAGCTGTTTTTT
NA	NA	TRBV6-6	TRBJ2-3	CASKHTDTQYF	TGTGCCAGCAAACACACAGATACGCAGTATTTT
NA	NA	TRBV15	TRBJ2-6	CATSRVGGGVSGANVLTF	TGTGCCACCAGCAGAGTCGGGGGCGGGGTCTCTGGGGCCAACGTCCTGACTTTC
NA	TRBD1	TRBV5-1	TRBJ1-2	CASSLDLSGGGRDYGYTF	TGCGCCAGCAGCTTGGATCTGTCAGGGGGCGGAAGAGACTATGGCTACACCTTC
NA	TRBD1	TRBV5-4	TRBJ2-7	CASSGDRIGYEQYF	TGTGCCAGCAGCGGGGACAGGATCGGCTACGAGCAGTACTTC
once	TRBD1	TRBV25-1	TRBJ2-5	CASSQQGARETQYF	TGTGCCAGCAGTCAACAGGGGGCCAGAGAGACCCAGTACTTC
NA	NA	TRBV5-1	TRBJ2-7	CASSRTSGLRSYEQYF	TGCGCCAGCAGCCGCACCTCAGGGCTTCGCTCCTACGAGCAGTACTTC
NA	NA	TRBV29-1	TRBJ2-3	CSVGTRHTDTQYF	TGCAGCGTCGGGACTCGCCACACAGATACGCAGTATTTT
NA	NA	TRBV2	TRBJ1-5	CASSEARGGRMNQPQHF	TGTGCCAGCAGTGAAGCGCGTGGGGGGCGAATGAATCAGCCCCAGCATTTT
NA	TRBD2	TRBV19	TRBJ2-7	CASSERDGRLSGSSYEQYF	TGTGCCAGTAGTGAACGGGACGGAAGACTTAGCGGGAGCTCCTACGAGCAGTACTTC
NA	TRBD1	TRBV6-6	TRBJ2-3	CASSQDRVDSTDTQYF	TGTGCCAGCAGTCAAGACAGGGTTGATAGCACAGATACGCAGTATTTT
NA	NA	TRBV10-3	TRBJ1-2	CAISEDRANYGYTF	TGTGCCATCAGTGAGGACAGAGCTAACTATGGCTACACCTTC
NA	NA	TRBV2	TRBJ2-3	CASSEARLATRISLEDTQYF	TGTGCCAGCAGTGAAGCGCGGCTAGCGACGAGAATAAGTTTGGAAGATACGCAGTATTTT
once	NA	TRBV5-5	TRBJ2-4	CASSQAVRNIQYF	TGCGCCAGCAGCCAAGCTGTAAGAAACATTCAGTACTTC
NA	NA	TRBV5-1	TRBJ2-2	CASSLAQGLGNTGELFF	TGCGCCAGCAGCCTCGCGCAGGGTTTAGGGAACACCGGGGAGCTGTTTTTT
NA	NA	TRBV4-3	TRBJ1-6	CASSQGRDLNSPLHF	TGCGCCAGCAGCCAAGGCAGGGATCTTAATTCACCCCTCCACTTT
NA	NA	TRBV6-1	TRBJ1-5	CASTILGNQPQHF	TGTGCCAGCACCATCCTGGGCAATCAGCCCCAGCATTTT
NA	NA	TRBV18	TRBJ1-6	CASSPPTGSYSPLHF	TGTGCCAGCTCACCACCGACTGGCAGCTATTCTCCCCTCCACTTT
NA	TRBD1	TRBV15	TRBJ2-3	CATSRDLGQSTDTQYF	TGTGCCACCAGCAGAGATCTGGGACAGAGCACAGATACGCAGTATTTT
NA	TRBD1	TRBV6-1	TRBJ1-2	CASSEILGQVVFSNYGYTF	TGTGCCAGCAGTGAGATCCTGGGACAGGTTGTTTTTTCTAACTATGGCTACACCTTC
many	NA	TRBV19	TRBJ1-1	CASSMRGSGTNTEAFF	TGTGCCAGTAGTATGCGGGGTTCAGGAACGAACACTGAAGCTTTCTTT
NA	NA	TRBV6-1	TRBJ1-6	CASSEDQGYGGSPLHF	TGTGCCAGCAGTGAAGACCAAGGATACGGGGGGTCACCCCTCCACTTT
NA	TRBD2	TRBV10-1	TRBJ2-1	CASSDSGRNYNEQFF	TGCGCCAGCAGTGATAGCGGGAGGAACTACAATGAGCAGTTCTTC
NA	NA	TRBV5-4	TRBJ2-7	CASSGSGTSDGEQYF	TGTGCCAGCAGCGGATCCGGGACATCTGACGGGGAGCAGTACTTC
NA	TRBD1	TRBV6-5	TRBJ2-7	CASSYRGQGHEQYF	TGTGCCAGCAGTTACCGAGGACAGGGGCACGAGCAGTACTTC
once	NA	TRBV28	TRBJ2-7	CASSEGRSYAEQYF	TGTGCCAGCAGTGAGGGCCGGAGCTACGCCGAGCAGTACTTC
NA	NA	TRBV6-6	TRBJ2-7	CASSYSGQTSYEQYF	TGTGCCAGCAGTTACTCGGGGCAGACCTCCTACGAGCAGTACTTC
NA	NA	TRBV7-8	TRBJ1-3	CASSLMGGTGNTIYF	TGTGCCAGCAGCTTAATGGGGGGCACTGGAAACACCATATATTTT
NA	TRBD1	TRBV5-6	TRBJ1-4	CASTLRGNLNEKLFF	TGTGCCAGCACGCTCAGGGGGAATCTGAATGAAAAACTGTTTTTT
NA	NA	TRBV19	TRBJ1-6	CASTAENYNSPLHF	TGTGCCAGTACCGCAGAAAATTATAATTCACCCCTCCACTTT
NA	NA	TRBV9	TRBJ1-3	CASSVDRNTIYF	TGTGCCAGCAGCGTAGATAGAAACACCATATATTTT
NA	TRBD1	TRBV5-8	TRBJ1-2	CASRFTGGYGYTF	TGTGCCAGCAGATTCACAGGGGGCTATGGCTACACCTTC
few	NA	TRBV9	TRBJ1-1	CASSVDGNTEAFF	TGTGCCAGCAGCGTAGATGGGAACACTGAAGCTTTCTTT
NA	TRBD1	TRBV28	TRBJ1-1	CASSLDRAAEAFF	TGTGCCAGCAGCCTTGACAGGGCGGCTGAAGCTTTCTTT
NA	TRBD2	TRBV7-7	TRBJ2-5	CASSFSGTSGRETQYF	TGTGCTAGCAGCTTCTCCGGGACTAGCGGGAGGGAGACCCAGTACTTC
few	NA	TRBV30	TRBJ2-4	CAGTLGAKNIQYF	TGTGCCGGAACGTTGGGAGCCAAAAACATTCAGTACTTC
NA	NA	TRBV19	TRBJ1-4	CASSMSAVTNEKLFF	TGTGCCAGTAGTATGTCGGCGGTCACTAATGAAAAACTGTTTTTT
many	NA	TRBV2	TRBJ1-5	CASSRDTSNQPQHF	TGTGCCAGCAGCCGGGACACAAGCAATCAGCCCCAGCATTTT
NA	TRBD2	TRBV30	TRBJ2-1	CAWAPSGGVYEQFF	TGTGCCTGGGCTCCTAGCGGGGGCGTCTATGAGCAGTTCTTC
once	NA	TRBV4-3	TRBJ2-2	CASGQSLLSGELFF	TGCGCCAGCGGGCAGTCCCTGTTGAGCGGGGAGCTGTTTTTT
NA	TRBD2	TRBV5-5	TRBJ2-7	CASSLAGQTYEQYF	TGTGCCAGCAGCCTAGCGGGCCAGACCTACGAGCAGTACTTC
few	NA	TRBV5-4	TRBJ2-5	CASSAILEGIGGETQYF	TGTGCCAGCAGCGCTATACTGGAAGGGATAGGGGGGGAGACCCAGTACTTC
NA	NA	TRBV5-1	TRBJ2-5	CASSHDRETQYF	TGCGCCAGCAGTCACGACCGGGAGACCCAGTACTTC
once	NA	TRBV6-6	TRBJ1-2	CASSLQGESGYTF	TGTGCCAGCAGCTTACAGGGAGAGTCTGGCTACACCTTC
NA	NA	TRBV10-3	TRBJ1-5	CAISARRAVTNQPQHF	TGTGCCATCAGTGCCCGACGGGCCGTTACCAATCAGCCCCAGCATTTT
NA	NA	TRBV5-4	TRBJ2-3	CASSPGRFTDTQYF	TGTGCCAGCAGCCCCGGACGATTCACAGATACGCAGTATTTT
NA	TRBD1	TRBV30	TRBJ2-2	CAWRATGTGGTGELFF	TGTGCCTGGAGAGCCACCGGGACAGGGGGCACCGGGGAGCTGTTTTTT
NA	TRBD2	TRBV9	TRBJ2-1	CASSGPPAGVGEQFF	TGTGCCAGCAGCGGCCCCCCAGCGGGAGTGGGCGAGCAGTTCTTC
NA	TRBD2	TRBV5-4	TRBJ2-3	CASSSQTSGSSDTQYF	TGTGCCAGCAGCTCGCAGACTAGCGGGAGTTCTGATACGCAGTATTTT
NA	NA	TRBV7-2	TRBJ2-3	CASSSRGGGQGTQYF	TGTGCCAGCAGCTCCCGGGGAGGGGGCCAGGGTACGCAGTATTTT